This T cell receptor beta chain emerged from a study of blood T cell repertoires in COVID-19. Study summary: Samples taken during acute and convalescent COVID-19 were collected in the United States, Italy and Spain. The cDNA or gDNA used as material had been derived from T cells, B-cell-depleted T cells, or PBMCs.

Assay used: immunoSEQ multiplex PCR; TCRdb lists only in-frame clones, some missing. The profile shows hundreds of thousands of clones, over 75% of them singletons. In terms of age and location, participants ranged from roughly 18 to 95 years and lived in under 30 US areas. Which cohort a participant joined came from the clinical history participants gave. This CDR3 contains 14 residues. Trimming removed 3 bases at V and 6 bases at J, with 12 bases between. From germline, CDR1 is SGHVS and CDR2 FQNEAQ. The V gene is TRBV7-8, the J gene TRBJ1-3; the D is unclear. This TCR was recovered from a woman in her thirties who had recovered from COVID-19. The specimen sequenced was PBMCs or T cells enriched from blood (not recorded which). The CDR3 is CASSFRGGLNTIYF. The CDR3 nucleotides read TGTGCCAGCAGCTTCCGTGGCGGGCTAAACACCATATATTTT.